The 2 T cell receptor beta chains in this list originate from one sample, sequenced in a study of OX40 agonist ivuxolimab in advanced cancers. TCRdb keeps only in-frame clones here, not all; method: immunoSEQ multiplex PCR. Counted here are 90,000 or so clones, around 87% occurring once; the ten biggest clones make up about 4.5%. The specimen comprised CD4+ or CD8+ T cells sorted from blood, sampled in a trial of the OX40 agonist ivuxolimab. All receptors come from an adult with an advanced solid tumor such as melanoma, head and neck, liver or kidney cancer.

The rearrangement joins TRBV27 to TRBJ2-7, with 9 bases fitting TRBD1. V gave up 7 bases and J gave up 5 bases; unmatched junction bases: 9. This CDR3 has 14 residues. The germline gives CDR1 MNHEY, CDR2 SMNVEV (reference sequence). The CDR3 region has the DNA TGTGCCAGCAAAGAAGGGACAGGGATGAACGAGCAGTACTTC. This sequence encodes CASKEGTGMNEQYF.

J is TRBJ1-5 and V is TRBV5-5; TRBD1 aligns across 7 bases. The CDR3 has 15 amino acids. Germline CDR1 SGHKS, CDR2 YYEKEE (reference sequence). With 5 bases clipped from V and 5 bases from J, the junction kept 10 bases outside the gene matches. Here the CDR3 reads CASSLRDRSYQPQHF. The CDR3 nucleotides read TGTGCCAGCAGTTTAAGGGACAGAAGTTATCAGCCCCAGCATTTT.